This entry lists 15 T cell receptor beta chains sequenced from one sample in a study of STAT3 mutations in large granular lymphocyte leukemia (dated by TCRdb to about 2019). The paper as a whole reports these results and caveats: At least one immunodominant TCRbeta clonotype was present in every T-LGLL patient, and multiple immunodominant subclonotypes appeared in about half of the T-LGLL patients.

Receptor amplification or capture employed the immunoSEQ multiplex PCR assay. TCRdb provides this immuneACCESS table in a form limited to in-frame rearrangements. Some clones are lacking; in checked studies, under half of them reflect an unresolved V gene, and why the rest are absent is not known. Here the sample has about 1,700 clones; about three fifths occur a single time. The ten biggest clones cover approximately 75% of the sample. What these receptors recognize is not known. Specimen: peripheral blood mononuclear cells. The source is a woman in her 70s with T-cell large granular lymphocyte leukemia. Some clones in this sample may be carry-over from other donors' samples. The age is the age at diagnosis.

V usage is TRBV5-4 and J usage is TRBJ2-5, with TRBD2 identical over 14 bases. Germline values: CDR1 SGHNT, CDR2 YYREEE (reference sequence). CDR3 length equals 16 residues. V trimming: 3 bases; J trimming: 4 bases; junction bases outside the gene matches: 5. The chain's CDR3 is CASSSGTSGSGETQYF. CDR3 DNA: TGTGCCAGCAGCTCAGGGACTAGCGGGAGCGGAGAGACCCAGTACTTC.

The chain couples TRBV5-4 to TRBJ2-1, with 10 bases that match TRBD2. The trim removed 4 bases at V and 1 base at J, leaving 5 bases unmatched. The CDR3 contains 16 residues. Germline V gene sequence: CDR1 SGHNT, CDR2 YYREEE (reference sequence). The CDR3 spells CASSTGSGRSYNEQFF. CDR3 bases: TGTGCCAGCAGCACTGGTAGCGGGAGGTCCTACAATGAGCAGTTCTTC.

The genes are TRBV30 and TRBJ2-7; no definite D call. V shed 2 bases and J shed 0 bases, with 11 bases lying between them. The CDR3 is made up of 14 amino acids. The V gene's germline CDR1 is GTSNPN and CDR2 SVGIG (reference sequence). The CDR3 protein is CAWSLGGVSYEQYF. The CDR3 region has the DNA TGTGCCTGGAGTCTGGGCGGAGTCTCCTACGAGCAGTACTTC.

The J gene is TRBJ2-3, the V gene TRBV6-4; the D is unclear. The CDR3 extends over 12 amino acids. CDR1 and CDR2 from the germline V gene are MRHNA and SNTAGT. Trimming stripped 6 bases from V and 7 bases from J, with 11 bases between. The CDR3 nucleotides read TGTGCCAGCAGCGGTGACGGCAATACGCAGTATTTT. Translation gives CASSGDGNTQYF.

This chain links TRBV4-1 with TRBJ1-2; D remains unclear. Germline loops: CDR1 MGHRA, CDR2 YSYEKL. CDR3 length equals 14 residues. The germline V and J ends were trimmed by 3 bases and 3 bases, with 11 bases remaining between them. CDR3 DNA sequence: TGCGCCAGCAGCCATGATGGACGGGACTATGGCTACACCTTC. This encodes CASSHDGRDYGYTF.

The chain recombines TRBV30 with TRBJ1-1; D is undetermined. The CDR3 loop spans 13 amino acids. Trimming removed 3 bases at V and 1 base at J, with 9 bases between. Germline V gene lookup returns CDR1 GTSNPN and CDR2 SVGIG (reference sequence). The CDR3 here is CAWSIQTNTEAFF. In DNA, the CDR3 is TGTGCCTGGAGCATTCAGACGAACACTGAAGCTTTCTTT.

The chain couples TRBV18 to TRBJ1-5; D unclear. Per germline, CDR1 KGHSH and CDR2 LQKENI. The CDR3 has 13 residues. V lost 4 bases, J lost 5 bases, and 9 bases lay in between. The CDR3 reads CASSRGRDQPQHF. CDR3 coding DNA: TGTGCCAGCTCACGGGGTCGCGATCAGCCCCAGCATTTT.

In its sample, this clone is medium-sized. The chain has TRBV6-1 and TRBJ2-7; 12 nucleotides match TRBD2. CDR1 is MNHNS, CDR2 SASEGT, per germline. This CDR3 is 16 amino acids long. The ends lost 2 bases at V and 3 bases at J; junction bases unmatched: 5. The CDR3 is CASSEWGLAGIYEQYF. The CDR3 DNA follows: TGTGCCAGCAGTGAATGGGGACTAGCGGGTATCTACGAGCAGTACTTC.

The chain has TRBV30 and TRBJ1-2; possibly TRBD1 for D (5 bases). The CDR3 length is 15 residues. Germline V gives CDR1 GTSNPN, CDR2 SVGIG (reference sequence). The germline V and J ends were trimmed by 5 bases and 4 bases, with 20 bases remaining between them. CDR3 nucleotide sequence: TGTGCCTGGCGACCTTCTCTGGGAGGGGTCTATGGCTACACCTTC. Its protein product is CAWRPSLGGVYGYTF.

The CDR3 DNA follows: TGTGCCAGCAGCTCCATGGACAGGGGCCGCAATCAGCCCCAGCATTTT. Amino acids: CASSSMDRGRNQPQHF. The J gene is TRBJ1-5, the V gene TRBV7-2, with 9 bases identical to TRBD1. Germline CDR1 SGHTA, CDR2 FQGNSA. This CDR3 region has 16 residues. J was trimmed by 2 bases and V by 4 bases; bases with no gene match: 6.

The chain recombines TRBV30 with TRBJ1-5, with D unclear. Trimming stripped 1 base from V and 3 bases from J, with 13 bases between. The CDR3 is made up of 15 amino acids. CDR1 GTSNPN and CDR2 SVGIG come from the germline V gene (reference sequence). The CDR3 bases are TGTGCCTGGAGTGGTCGGTTTGGGCCCAATCAGCCCCAGCATTTT. Residues: CAWSGRFGPNQPQHF.

This clone was seen a handful of times. The V and J genes are TRBV4-1 and TRBJ1-2; D not certain. V dropped 0 bases and J dropped 2 bases, with 4 bases sitting between them. CDR3 size: 13 residues. Germline lookup yields CDR1 MGHRA and CDR2 YSYEKL. In DNA form, the CDR3 reads TGCGCCAGCAGCCAAGAAAGCAACTATGGCTACACCTTC. It yields the protein CASSQESNYGYTF.

The V call is TRBV7-2, the J call TRBJ1-4; D might be TRBD1 (5 bases). The CDR3 covers 13 residues. V shed 8 bases and J shed 8 bases, with 15 bases lying between them. Germline CDR1 and CDR2: SGHTA and FQGNSA. In nucleotides, the CDR3 is TGTGCCAGCGGGGAGAGGGGATGGGAAAAACTGTTTTTT. As protein: CASGERGWEKLFF.

The chain combines TRBV18 with TRBJ1-4, with 7 bases lining up with TRBD1. CDR1 KGHSH and CDR2 LQKENI come from the germline V gene. V trimming: 1 base; J trimming: 5 bases; junction bases outside the gene matches: 4. CDR3 length: 15 amino acids. The CDR3 spells CASSPRQGWNEKLFF. CDR3 nucleotides: TGTGCCAGCTCACCACGACAGGGTTGGAATGAAAAACTGTTTTTT.

The V and J genes are TRBV5-1 and TRBJ2-7, with D tentatively TRBD2 (5 bases). The germline V gene has CDR1 SGHRS and CDR2 YFSETQ. Between the trimmed V and J ends, which lost 2 bases and 4 bases, there was a span of 10 bases. The CDR3 has 13 amino acids. The CDR3 loop reads CASSFQGRYEQYF. The CDR3 coding sequence is TGCGCCAGCAGCTTCCAAGGGAGATACGAGCAGTACTTC.